This section outlines one TCR beta chain sequence together with its context. This clonotype was seen repeatedly, ten times or more. Its antigen is still unknown. No much larger clone is present one base from it, and per-base qualities are unavailable. The data derive from a study of human T cells and chemical hapten exposure (dated by TCRdb to 2020 to 2023). Concerning the study at large: For sensitization, 2% DPC in acetone was applied to an approximately 2 cm by approximately 2 cm area of upper inner arm skin. Throughout the roughly 24-week study period, patients were also given weekly therapeutic DPC doses on the scalp. Patch testing was performed on the upper back with Finn chambers containing 0.01% DPC, and the patch tests were scored after 6 days according to International Contact Dermatitis Research Group standards. The patient cohort, mostly female, included alopecia areata with under or over 50% scalp involvement, alopecia totalis and alopecia universalis. Libraries were combined into a pool for sequencing, and differences in TCR yield between samples came mainly from small differences in library volumes within the pool. In alopecia patients, the study followed how the peripheral blood TCR repertoire changed in vivo over primary and secondary sensitization to diphenylcyclopropenone (DPC), a hapten. Blood samples were taken from patients before sensitization (week 0) and then at 2, 6 and about 24 weeks after DPC sensitization. Twenty-nine alopecia patients gave blood for TCR sequencing at one to four time points (pre-sensitization, 2, 6 and 24 weeks).

Libraries came from RACE. Sequencing relied on a NextSeq 500. During library preparation, unique molecular identifiers were attached to individual cDNA molecules so that TCRs could be counted in a quantitative, reproducible way. Both TCR alpha and TCR beta chains were sequenced from each blood RNA sample. Per the authors' processing: A median of around 100,000 TCRs per sample was observed, with a range of roughly 23,224 to 700,000. V, J and CDR3 annotation of the TCR reads was carried out using the Decombinator software suite. Every sample was subsampled to the same number of TCRs (28,000) for the PS versus PT1 abundance plots. Expanded TCRs were defined as absent before sensitization and observed at least eight times at the 2-week time point. TCRdb cleaned the public reads at Q25 with fastp, built clones with MiXCR and kept in-frame beta chains. A single entry per CDR3 protein holds the most common genes and DNA from its merged rows. TCRdb, not the original authors, processed these V and J calls. This sample lists some 80,000 distinct CDR3 sequences; 11% were detected once. The ten largest clones add up to around 1.6% of the sample.

Broader findings and caveats from the paper: A positive correlation was found between the number of PT1 expanded TCRs and patch test score, with significance reached at thresholds 8, 16 and 32 but not 4. Because every patient had alopecia, a presumed autoimmune disease, the patients' immune response might differ from that of healthy individuals. Significantly more large CDR3 similarity clusters were formed by expanded TCRs than by pre-sensitization or healthy control sets, consistent with antigen-driven responses. DPC sensitization did not change how many TCRs were above 1 in 1000 frequency, and no evidence was found of alterations in global repertoire structure. After repeated subsampling, changes were observed in the strength of the expansion versus patch-test correlation and in the threshold at which the correlation became significant.

The sample's time point label, decoded: patch test 2, 6 weeks after DPC sensitization. In light of the paper, this sample's treatment or condition label describes: therapeutic diphenylcyclopropenone sensitization with weekly scalp DPC. At each patch-test visit, blood was drawn before the patch test was applied. To be eligible, patients had to be aged 18 to 70, diagnosed with alopecia and judged suitable for DPC therapy, while pregnant patients were excluded. Total RNA was extracted from unfractionated whole blood that had been collected in Tempus Blood RNA tubes. The sequences come from whole blood, collected in connection with sensitization to the hapten diphenylcyclopropenone (DPC). The sequence came from a man younger than 35 with alopecia areata. Some clones in this sample may be carry-over from other donors' samples.

In nucleotide form, the sequence is TGCGCCAGCAGCTGGGGGACCGGGGGTAACGAGCAGTACTTC. This yields the protein CASSWGTGGNEQYF. The chain is assembled from TRBV5-1 and TRBJ2-7; D gene: possibly TRBD2, on 6 matching bases. Measured from the cysteine to the phenylalanine, the CDR3 is 14 residues long. Of all the DNA, just the CDR3 is kept, 42 bases in frame from base 1. CDR1 SGHRS and CDR2 YFSETQ are derived from the germline V gene. V and J are truncated by 3 bases and 5 bases respectively, leaving an intervening sequence of 15 bases.